Detailed here is one T cell receptor beta chain. What antigen it recognizes has not been identified. Base-call qualities are not available, and no considerably larger clone is one nucleotide away. Inclusive of the bounding cysteine and phenylalanine, the CDR3 is 17 residues long. Only CDR3 DNA is held: 51 bases, read in frame from base 1. V and J are truncated by 0 bases and 0 bases respectively, leaving an intervening sequence of 14 bases. CDR1 SEHNR and CDR2 FQNEAQ are derived from the germline V gene (reference sequence). TCRbeta CDR3 regions were amplified from genomic DNA by means of the immunoSEQ Assay, a bias-controlled multiplex PCR. Processing in the source paper ran as follows. Nucleated cell counts per sample were estimated from amplification of reference gene primers within the assay. To quantify the absolute abundance of each unique TCRbeta CDR3 rearrangement, sequence reads were collapsed and filtered. For each sample, productive Simpson clonality was calculated by taking the square root of Simpson's diversity index across productive rearrangements. TCRdb stores this immuneACCESS table with in-frame sequences only. Part of the clones is absent; in the studies checked, under half of the shortfall reflects unresolved V genes, and no reason is known for the rest. V, J and clone size are taken as reported in that table, and D and trimming were inferred from the DNA itself. The sample table shows approximately 200,000 clones, and 80% to 90% are seen once. Approximately 2.6% of the sample belongs to the ten largest clones.

This sample was included in a study of blood T cell repertoires in COVID-19 (TCRdb year 2020). For context, the study as a whole: Samples from collaborators originated in the United States, Italy and Spain and spanned both the acute and convalescent phases of COVID-19. Deeply sampled blood TCRbeta repertoires from subjects exposed to, actively infected with, or recovered from COVID-19 were included in the dataset. Where available, HLA class I and class II types were taken from metadata supplied by the sample provider and were not determined by assay-based typing. The samples were drawn from the first 160 participants of the ongoing ImmuneRACE study and from 1,254 subjects provided by 6 global collaborators. The repertoires were released in a freely available public database intended as a resource for research on the immune response to SARS-CoV-2. The prospective study material was composed of cDNA or gDNA derived from T cells, B-cell-depleted T cells, or PBMCs. A de-identified subject ID, COVID-19 status, age in years and sex were almost always included in the sample metadata. Broader findings and caveats from the paper: The amount of clinical and demographic metadata varied by source and participant and was provided uncurated.

One collaborating source in Seattle enrolled patients while the patients were actively infected and followed the patients over time throughout the course of disease. The collaborating institutions used their own protocols to collect whole blood in K2EDTA tubes. For TCRbeta analysis, collaborator samples were shipped as frozen whole blood, as isolated PBMCs, or as DNA extracted from either sample type. Recombination joined TRBV7-9 with TRBJ1-1, and possibly TRBD1, on 5 matching bases. The clonotype comes from a man aged 30-40 years with COVID-19, enrolled during active disease. The sample comprised peripheral blood. The sequenced DNA: TGTGCCAGCAGCTTAGCGTTCGGTCAGGGAATGAACACTGAAGCTTTCTTT. It codes for CASSLAFGQGMNTEAFF.